Shown below are 27 T cell receptor beta chains from a single sample sequenced in a study of neurological immune-mediated disorders. TCRdb analysed the 5' RACE reads with MiXCR anew, one entry per CDR3 protein. This table has approximately 37,000 distinct CDR3 sequences, about 4.1% appearing once. Material for sequencing was PBMCs. These receptors all come from a man in his thirties or forties with multiple sclerosis.

This clonotype was picked up a small number of times. This chain links TRBV24-1 with TRBJ2-3; 7 bases map to TRBD2. Germline loops: CDR1 KGHDR, CDR2 SFDVKD. The V and J ends lost 9 bases and 4 bases, in that order; junction bases with no gene match: 6. The length of the CDR3 is 13 residues. CDR3 bases: TGTGCCACCGGGGAGGGGATCCCAGATACGCAGTATTTT. Encoded protein: CATGEGIPDTQYF.

In this sample, this clonotype turned up many times. This rearrangement joins TRBV5-1 to TRBJ1-1, with D perhaps matching TRBD1 (5 bases). CDR1 is SGHRS, CDR2 YFSETQ, per germline. The V and J ends lost 0 bases and 7 bases respectively, with 10 bases between them. The CDR3 has 13 amino acids. CDR3 residues: CASSLDRNGEAFF. For the CDR3, the DNA is TGCGCCAGCAGCTTGGACAGGAATGGTGAAGCTTTCTTT.

This clonotype came up many times. The genes are TRBV7-2 and TRBJ2-6; D might be TRBD1 (5 bases). The CDR3 is 16 amino acids. Germline lookup yields CDR1 SGHTA and CDR2 FQGNSA. V gave up 0 bases and J gave up 2 bases, with 8 bases separating them. The CDR3 DNA sequence: TGTGCCAGCAGCTTAGCTGGCAGGGCTGGGGCCAACGTCCTGACTTTC. This codes for CASSLAGRAGANVLTF.

This clonotype was observed at least ten times. V is TRBV6-5 and J is TRBJ2-4; 7 nucleotides line up with TRBD1. The CDR3 spans 19 residues. In germline, CDR1 is MNHEY, CDR2 SVGAGI. V was pared by 6 bases and J by 1 base, with 18 bases of the junction left unmatched. The CDR3 reads CASRKDDGTATAAKNIQYF. The CDR3 DNA follows: TGTGCCAGCAGAAAGGACGACGGGACAGCCACGGCTGCCAAAAACATTCAGTACTTC.

This clonotype was recorded at least ten times. The chain's CDR3 is CASSSYRRNTEAFF. Written as DNA, the CDR3 is TGTGCCAGCAGCTCCTACAGGAGGAACACTGAAGCTTTCTTT. The gene calls are TRBV5-6 and TRBJ1-1, with D maybe TRBD1 (5 bases). CDR1 is SGHDT, CDR2 YYEEEE, per germline. The germline V and J ends were trimmed by 3 bases and 1 base, with 10 bases remaining between them. The CDR3 length is 14 residues.

This clonotype came up a few times. The chain uses TRBV12-3 or TRBV12-4 and TRBJ1-2; the match to TRBD1 covers 7 bases. The CDR3 spans 13 residues. V gave up 6 bases and J gave up 4 bases; unmatched junction bases: 5. CDR3 bases: TGTGCCAGCAGAACAGGGGATGGCTATGGCTACACCTTC. Encoded protein: CASRTGDGYGYTF.

This clonotype appeared many times. V gene TRBV12-3 or TRBV12-4 combines with J gene TRBJ2-4; the match to TRBD1 covers 7 bases. Unmatched junction bases numbered 4, after V lost 5 bases and J lost 3 bases. The CDR3 has 14 residues. In DNA form, the CDR3 reads TGTGCCAGCAGTCGTAGGGACAGCAAAAACATTCAGTACTTC. Amino acid sequence: CASSRRDSKNIQYF.

J is TRBJ2-1 and V is TRBV24-1; maybe TRBD2 (5 bases). V lost 3 bases, J lost 8 bases, and 13 bases lay in between. The CDR3 has 14 amino acids. CDR1 and CDR2 (germline): KGHDR, SFDVKD. CDR3 in DNA: TGTGCCACCAGTGATCCGGGAATACCACATGAGCAGTTCTTC. Its protein product is CATSDPGIPHEQFF.

This chain uses TRBV18 with TRBJ2-1; D is unresolved. The V end was cut by 3 bases, the J end by 1 base, with 13 bases between. Germline lookup yields CDR1 KGHSH and CDR2 LQKENI. The CDR3 sequence is 16 residues long. The CDR3 bases are TGTGCCAGCTCACCTTTCGTGCAGGCTTCCTACAATGAGCAGTTCTTC. This codes for CASSPFVQASYNEQFF. The complete variable domain, with remaining parts taken from reference TRBV18 and TRBJ2-1, reads NAGVMQNPRHLVRRRGQEARLRCSPMKGHSHVYWYRQLPEEGLKFMVYLQKENIIDESGMPKERFSAEFPKEGPSILRIQQVVRGDSAAYFCASSPFVQASYNEQFFGPGTRLTVL.

The gene calls are TRBV5-1 and TRBJ1-1, with no clear D. The germline gives CDR1 SGHRS, CDR2 YFSETQ. Trimming cost V 2 bases and J 3 bases, with 8 bases left between them. This CDR3 contains 13 residues. CDR3 sequence (DNA): TGCGCCAGCAGCTTCTCGGATGACACTGAAGCTTTCTTT. Translation: CASSFSDDTEAFF.

This clonotype was observed at least ten times. The genes are TRBV20-1 and TRBJ2-7; D unclear. Trimming stripped 7 bases from V and 0 bases from J, with 7 bases between. CDR1 is DFQATT and CDR2 is SNEGSKA in the germline V gene (reference sequence). The CDR3 has 11 residues. The CDR3 DNA is TGCAGTGGAGTCAGCTCCTACGAGCAGTACTTC. This translates into CSGVSSYEQYF.

The sample holds many counts of this clonotype. V is TRBV4-3 and J is TRBJ2-1; the D call may be TRBD1 or TRBD2 (5 bases each). Trimming pared 3 bases from V and 7 bases from J, leaving 19 bases between. CDR1 is LGHNA, CDR2 YSLEER, per germline. The CDR3 extends over 16 amino acids. The CDR3 reads CASSQVGSGTENEQFF. CDR3 DNA: TGCGCCAGCAGCCAGGTGGGGTCAGGGACGGAGAATGAGCAGTTCTTC.

This clonotype was recorded at least ten times. The rearrangement uses TRBV5-1 and TRBJ1-1, with D perhaps matching TRBD1 (5 bases). CDR3 size: 15 residues. V lost 7 bases, J lost 2 bases, and 18 bases lay in between. Germline V lookup: CDR1 SGHRS, CDR2 YFSETQ. For the CDR3, the DNA is TGCGCCAGCTCTTCTGGGGGAACAGCAAACACTGAAGCTTTCTTT. This codes for CASSSGGTANTEAFF.

This clonotype has just a few counts. At one end, the junction sequence differs from germline, possibly due to a read error. J is TRBJ2-2 and V is TRBV29-1; D perhaps matches TRBD2 (6 bases). CDR1 is SQVTM, CDR2 ANQGSEA, per germline. This CDR3 is 13 amino acids long. Here the CDR3 DNA reads TGCAGCATTGACCAAGGGAGGACCGGGGAGCTGTTTTTT. This gives the protein CSIDQGRTGELFF.

This clonotype was observed a few times. The chain combines TRBV5-5 with TRBJ2-3; 7 bases are shared with TRBD2. The V gene's germline CDR1 is SGHKS and CDR2 YYEKEE (reference sequence). The trim removed 6 bases at V and 2 bases at J, leaving 6 bases unmatched. This CDR3 has 14 amino acids. The DNA for the CDR3 is TGTGCCAGCACGCCTCGGGGGGTCACAGATACGCAGTATTTT. This codes for CASTPRGVTDTQYF.

This clonotype was detected ten times or more. This sequence joins TRBV20-1 and TRBJ1-2; D not resolved. CDR3 length equals 14 residues. Trimming stripped 5 bases from V and 4 bases from J, with 17 bases between. Germline loops: CDR1 DFQATT, CDR2 SNEGSKA (reference sequence). CDR3 protein: CSARTPITRYGYTF. CDR3 bases: TGCAGTGCTCGCACCCCGATAACTCGCTATGGCTACACCTTC.

The rearrangement links TRBV18 to TRBJ1-6; D perhaps matches TRBD1 (5 bases). The CDR3 has 13 residues. V dropped 5 bases and J dropped 12 bases, with 14 bases sitting between them. Per germline, CDR1 KGHSH and CDR2 LQKENI. The CDR3 DNA follows: TGTGCCAGCTCAGCCCGATTGGGGGTACCCCTCCACTTT. This sequence encodes CASSARLGVPLHF.

This clonotype came up many times. This chain joins TRBV5-1 and TRBJ2-3; unclear D gene. The CDR3 is 15 residues long. Germline V gene data show CDR1 as SGHRS and CDR2 as YFSETQ. Trimming took 0 bases from V and 5 from J, leaving 13 bases between them. The CDR3 loop reads CASSLAVAPGDTQYF. The CDR3 nucleotides read TGCGCCAGCAGCTTGGCCGTGGCCCCGGGAGATACGCAGTATTTT.

This clonotype appeared many times. The rearrangement joins TRBV3-1 to TRBJ1-6; D remains unclear. This CDR3 contains 17 residues. The germline CDR1 and CDR2 sequences are LGHDT and YNNKEL (reference sequence). Trimming took 0 bases from V and 7 from J, leaving 16 bases between them. The CDR3 region has the DNA TGTGCCAGCAGCCAAGATCGGAACAGCTTGGCGAATTCACCCCTCCACTTT. The encoded protein is CASSQDRNSLANSPLHF.

This clonotype was seen at least ten times. This chain joins TRBV4-3 and TRBJ2-7; 10 bases agree with TRBD2. The CDR3 length is 16 residues. Trimming cost V 3 bases and J 3 bases; bases outside gene matches: 8. From germline, CDR1 is LGHNA and CDR2 YSLEER. CDR3 sequence reads: CASSQEYSGGFYEQYF. The DNA of the CDR3 is TGCGCCAGCAGCCAGGAATATAGCGGGGGGTTCTACGAGCAGTACTTC.

This clonotype has ten or more counts. The chain has TRBV7-8 and TRBJ1-1, with D maybe TRBD1 (5 bases). V was shortened by 4 bases and J by 7 bases, with 13 bases between the two germline ends. The CDR3 loop spans 13 amino acids. Germline CDR1 reads SGHVS; CDR2 reads FQNEAQ. CDR3 nucleotides: TGTGCCAGCAGCTCCCGCCGACAGCTTGAAGCTTTCTTT. It is translated as CASSSRRQLEAFF.

This clonotype was seen many times. The junction differs from germline at one of its ends, possibly a read error. The chain carries TRBV7-7 and TRBJ2-1, with 10 bases aligning to TRBD1. CDR3 size: 15 residues. Per germline, CDR1 SSHAT and CDR2 FNYEAQ (reference sequence). The CDR3 DNA follows: TGTGCTAGCAGCCCCGGACAGGGGGTCTCCAATGAGCAGTTCTTC. Protein sequence: CASSPGQGVSNEQFF.

This clonotype was detected ten times or more. The CDR3 sequence: CASSLGRGIGTDTQYF. The CDR3 DNA reads TGCGCCAGCAGCCTCGGGCGGGGGATTGGCACAGATACGCAGTATTTT. This chain links TRBV4-1 with TRBJ2-3, with 7 nucleotides matching TRBD2. There are 16 residues in the CDR3. V dropped 4 bases and J dropped 1; count of bases not matched to a gene: 8. Germline loops: CDR1 MGHRA, CDR2 YSYEKL.

This clonotype has a count of ten or more. Here the CDR3 reads CASSHSPGHEQFF. The CDR3 DNA is TGTGCCAGCAGCCATTCCCCGGGGCATGAGCAGTTCTTC. The chain uses TRBV12-3 or TRBV12-4 and TRBJ2-1; possibly TRBD1 or TRBD2 for D (5 bases each). This CDR3 comprises 13 residues. Trimming shortened V by 6 bases and J by 8 bases, and 14 bases separated the two germline ends.

About this clonotype itself: A much more abundant neighbour one base away suggests this may be a read error. The CDR3, as DNA: TGCAGTGGGTCGAAGGGGGTGGATACGCAGTATTTT. Translated, it gives CSGSKGVDTQYF. V and J are TRBV20-1 and TRBJ2-3; weak D call: TRBD1 (6 bases). Trimming cost V 7 bases and J 6 bases, with 14 bases left between them. The germline gives CDR1 DFQATT, CDR2 SNEGSKA (reference sequence). This CDR3 contains 12 residues.

This clonotype was picked up many times. CDR3 nucleotides: TGCAGTGCTAGACTCGGACAGGCTTATGGCTACACCTTC. Its translation: CSARLGQAYGYTF. The rearrangement uses TRBV20-1 and TRBJ1-2; 7 bases map to TRBD1. V shed 2 bases, J shed 5 bases, and the junction held 5 bases outside the gene matches. CDR1 is DFQATT, CDR2 SNEGSKA, per germline (reference sequence). CDR3 size: 13 residues.

This sequence joins TRBV5-1 and TRBJ2-1; tentatively, D is TRBD1 or TRBD2 (5 bases each). The V and J ends lost 2 bases and 5 bases respectively, with 11 bases between them. From germline, CDR1 is SGHRS and CDR2 YFSETQ. The CDR3 sequence is 14 residues long. This CDR3 reads CASSLGTNNNEQFF. The CDR3 DNA sequence: TGCGCCAGCAGCTTAGGGACGAACAACAATGAGCAGTTCTTC.